This T cell receptor (beta chain) appears in the sequencing data of a study of T-cell reconstitution after alpha-beta-depleted transplantation in children. Unique molecular identifiers were used to barcode this TCRbeta library. MiXCR, run by TCRdb on the PCR reads, gives a single entry per CDR3 protein. The repertoire holds about 610,000 distinct CDR3 sequences, with under 12% as singletons. Sequencing used PBMCs from the stem cell graft donor, obtained from the stem cell graft. The sequence came from a human donor who donated a stem cell graft to a child with acute myeloid leukemia.

The CDR3, as DNA: TGTGCCAGCAGTTACTCGTCCATAGCCTACGAGCAGTACTTC. Its translation is CASSYSSIAYEQYF. V is TRBV6-2 or TRBV6-3 and J is TRBJ2-7; D ambiguous. Looked up from germline, CDR1 is MNHEY and CDR2 is SVGEGT. V was trimmed by 0 bases and J by 2 bases, leaving 8 bases between them. There are 14 residues in the CDR3.